This TCR beta chain derives from a study of cytomegalovirus exposure and HLA in healthy donors. Study-level background: A previous analysis identified approximately 110 million unique TCR beta sequences derived from roughly 190 million T cells. Of 398 genotyped donors, roughly 80% clustered with self-reported Caucasian donors.

Notes on this clone: Its cognate antigen is unknown.

General study points: Earlier results showed most TCR beta V segments being productive about 87% or about 30% of the time.

The V end lost 6 bases, the J end lost 3 bases, and 8 bases lay between the germline ends. Looked up from germline, CDR1 is SEHNR and CDR2 is FQNEAQ (reference sequence). The length of the CDR3 is 12 residues. Primers included in the PCR were 60 Vbeta and 13 Jbeta primers. The protocol was immunoSEQ multiplex PCR, while the TCRdb copy is restricted to in-frame clones and leaves out a portion. The repertoire consists of about 50,000 clones, with around 80% occurring once and the leading ten covering approximately 7.6%. The source of this sequence is a man younger than 45 in good health and CMV-seropositive. Sequencing was performed on PBMCs. This sequence joins TRBV7-9 and TRBJ1-1; a possible D gene is TRBD1 (6 bases). For the CDR3, the DNA is TGTGCCAGCAGACAGGGATACACTGAAGCTTTCTTT. Translated, it gives CASRQGYTEAFF. The variable domain in full, completed from reference TRBV7-9 and TRBJ1-1, reads DTGVSQNPRHKITKRGQNVTFRCDPISEHNRLYWYRQTLGQGPEFLTYFQNEAQLEKSRLLSDRFSAERPKGSFSTLEIQRTEQGDSAMYLCASRQGYTEAFFGQGTRLTVV.